This T cell receptor beta chain was sequenced for a study of blood T cell repertoires in COVID-19 (dated by TCRdb to 2020 to 2021). With regard to the full study: Samples covering the acute and convalescent phases of COVID-19 were provided by collaborators in the United States, Italy and Spain. The samples were drawn from two sources: the first 160 participants of the ongoing ImmuneRACE study, and 950 to 1,500 subjects contributed by 6 global collaborators. Sample metadata almost always included a de-identified subject ID, COVID-19 status, age in years and sex. Deeply sampled blood TCRbeta repertoires from subjects exposed to, actively infected with, or recovered from COVID-19 were included in the dataset. The material from the prospective study consisted of cDNA or gDNA derived from T cells, B-cell-depleted T cells, or PBMCs. Where available, HLA class I and class II types were taken from metadata supplied by the sample provider and were not determined by assay-based typing. The repertoires were released in a freely available public database meant as a resource for research on the immune response to SARS-CoV-2. Summary of the overall study and its limitations: The amount of clinical and demographic metadata varied by source and participant and was provided uncurated.

Participants in the prospective study were enrolled through a virtual design, were aged roughly 18 to 100 years, and lived in some 24 United States geographic areas. Cohort assignment in the prospective study relied on participant-reported clinical history from a screening survey and a study questionnaire. Each participant in the prospective study had whole blood, serum and a nasopharyngeal or oropharyngeal swab collected by mobile phlebotomists. Additional blood draws and questionnaires over an approximately 2-month period could optionally be provided by prospective study participants. Before DNA extraction, blood samples from the prospective study were shipped at room temperature or frozen. CDR1 and CDR2 were assigned from the germline V gene (reference sequence) as LGHDT and YNNKEL. V drops 1 base and J drops 8 bases, leaving 12 bases in between. CDR3 length: 14 amino acids, cysteine to phenylalanine. Solely the CDR3 DNA is kept, with 42 bases framed from the first base.

TCRbeta CDR3 regions were amplified from genomic DNA using the immunoSEQ Assay, a bias-controlled multiplex PCR. On the study's bioinformatics: Within the assay, amplification of reference gene primers was used to estimate how many nucleated cells each sample contained. To quantify the absolute abundance of each unique TCRbeta CDR3 rearrangement, sequence reads were collapsed and filtered. For each sample, productive Simpson clonality was calculated as the square root of Simpson's diversity index across productive rearrangements. Held by TCRdb, this immuneACCESS table contains in-frame sequences only and omits some clones. Under half of the omission traces to an unresolved V gene where checked; the cause of the rest is unknown. The DNA was the basis for D and trimming; V, J and clone size are from that table. Recorded for this sample are about 220,000 clones; around 88% of them occurred a single time. The ten top clones hold roughly 14% of the sample.

Of note for this clone: Its antigen specificity is not known. Per-base quality was not reported, and no clone a single base away is much larger than it.

Material: PBMCs or T cells enriched from blood (not recorded which). Recombination linked TRBV3-1 (or the pseudogene TRBV3-2) to TRBJ2-4; the D gene is possibly TRBD1, with 6 bases matching. The sequence derives from a woman between 50 and 59 years old with acute COVID-19. For the CDR3, the sequence is CASSQGTAGDIQYF. DNA sequence: TGTGCCAGCAGCCAAGGGACAGCCGGAGACATTCAGTACTTC.